Presented here are 23 T cell receptor beta chains from one specimen sequenced in a study of Ad26.COV2.S vaccination and SARS-CoV-2 variants. Treatment denoted: roughly 19 received Ad26.COV2.S at low or high dose, single or two shots; 5 received placebo; per-sample allocation not given. Specimen acquisition occurred on day 63 following the initial vaccine or placebo injection. Produced via immunoSEQ multiplex PCR; TCRdb's table is partial and in-frame only. The sample carries 400,000 to 500,000 clones, more than 75% recorded once. This sample comprised peripheral blood, obtained in a trial of Ad26.COV2.S vaccine versus placebo. Receptors originate from a person aged 18-60 years who received the Ad26.COV2.S COVID-19 vaccine or a placebo.

This sequence joins TRBV7-2 and TRBJ1-2; no definite D call. V lost 1 base and J lost 8, with 20 bases in between. Looked up from germline, CDR1 is SGHTA and CDR2 is FQGNSA. CDR3 size: 16 residues. The CDR3 DNA follows: TGTGCCAGCAGCTTAGAGAGCCGCGTCAGTCGGGTCGGCTACACCTTC. It yields the protein CASSLESRVSRVGYTF.

This rearrangement joins TRBV30 to TRBJ2-3; D not resolved. Per germline, CDR1 GTSNPN and CDR2 SVGIG (reference sequence). The CDR3 covers 11 residues. Trimming took 4 bases from V and 6 from J, leaving 8 bases between them. The CDR3 loop is CAWILGDTQYF. The CDR3 DNA reads as TGTGCCTGGATCTTAGGGGATACGCAGTATTTT.

This chain joins TRBV6-1 and TRBJ1-4; 7 nucleotides agree with TRBD1. The CDR3 contains 14 residues. J lost 6 bases, V lost 3 bases, and 4 bases had no gene match. CDR1 is MNHNS and CDR2 is SASEGT in the germline V gene. The CDR3: CASSETGLHEKLFF. The CDR3 DNA reads as TGTGCCAGCAGTGAGACAGGGTTGCATGAAAAACTGTTTTTT.

The genes are TRBV7-2 and TRBJ2-1; D possibly corresponds to TRBD2 (5 bases). The CDR3 has 14 amino acids. The V gene's germline CDR1 is SGHTA and CDR2 FQGNSA. The V and J ends lost 3 bases and 8 bases respectively, with 14 bases between them. CDR3 sequence: CASSFSVMNDEQFF. Written as DNA, the CDR3 is TGTGCCAGCAGCTTTAGCGTAATGAACGATGAGCAGTTCTTC. Full variable domain (outside the CDR3, taken from reference TRBV7-2 and TRBJ2-1): GAGVSQSPSNKVTEKGKDVELRCDPISGHTALYWYRQSLGQGLEFLIYFQGNSAPDKSGLPSDRFSAERTGGSVSTLTIQRTQQEDSAVYLCASSFSVMNDEQFFGPGTRLTVL.

The genes are TRBV14 and TRBJ1-1, with 12 bases aligning to TRBD1. V shed 4 bases and J 6 bases; nucleotides not matched to a gene: 12. The CDR3 spans 17 residues. Per the germline V gene, CDR1 is SGHDN and CDR2 is FVKESK. The CDR3 DNA is TGTGCCAGCAGCCCCGGAGGGACAGGGGGCCTTAGGGCTGAAGCTTTCTTT. The encoded protein is CASSPGGTGGLRAEAFF.

The chain combines TRBV7-6 with TRBJ2-2; no firm D call. Trimming stripped 5 bases from V and 5 bases from J, with 9 bases between. This CDR3 contains 13 residues. Germline CDR1 and CDR2: SGHVS and FNYEAQ. The CDR3 is CASSPGRTGELFF. The CDR3, as DNA: TGTGCCAGCAGCCCAGGACGGACCGGGGAGCTGTTTTTT.

This clone showed up just once. The rearrangement links TRBV27 to TRBJ2-3, with D perhaps TRBD1 or TRBD2 (5 bases each). This CDR3 has 15 amino acids. Trimming removed 4 bases at V and 2 bases at J, with 13 bases between. Germline V gene lookup returns CDR1 MNHEY and CDR2 SMNVEV (reference sequence). The chain's CDR3 is CASSSRDLYTDTQYF. CDR3 coding DNA: TGTGCCAGCAGTTCCCGGGACCTTTACACAGATACGCAGTATTTT.

V gene TRBV24-1 combines with J gene TRBJ2-2; TRBD2 matches 8 bases. Germline assignment: CDR1 KGHDR and CDR2 SFDVKD. Trimming cost V 3 bases and J 6 bases; bases outside gene matches: 5. The CDR3 spans 15 residues. DNA of the CDR3: TGTGCCACCAGTGATACTAGCGGAGGGGCCGGGGAGCTGTTTTTT. Protein: CATSDTSGGAGELFF.

The V gene is TRBV2, the J gene TRBJ1-2, with 10 bases matching TRBD1. The J segment lost 0 bases and the V segment lost 6 bases, leaving 1 base of the junction unmatched. Germline lookup yields CDR1 SNHLY and CDR2 FYNNEI. The CDR3 consists of 14 residues. As DNA, the CDR3 is TGTGCCAGCAGGGGGACAGGGGCTAACTATGGCTACACCTTC. As protein: CASRGTGANYGYTF.

The chain recombines TRBV7-3 with TRBJ2-2; D is undetermined. With 3 bases removed from V and 0 bases from J, the gap between germline ends came to 5 bases. The CDR3 extends over 14 amino acids. From germline, CDR1 is SGHTA and CDR2 FQGTGA. CDR3 nucleotides: TGTGCCAGCAGCTTGGGGTCGAACACCGGGGAGCTGTTTTTT. It specifies CASSLGSNTGELFF.

This rearrangement joins TRBV30 to TRBJ1-5, with D possibly matching TRBD1 (5 bases). Per germline, CDR1 GTSNPN and CDR2 SVGIG (reference sequence). This CDR3 has 14 amino acids. The ends were cut back, 3 bases at V and 5 bases at J, with 14 bases in the middle. The CDR3 loop reads CAWSGDGFYQPQHF. In DNA form, the CDR3 reads TGTGCCTGGAGCGGGGACGGCTTTTATCAGCCCCAGCATTTT.

This clone has more than one count but fewer than ten. The V call is TRBV19, the J call TRBJ2-2; D tentatively fits TRBD1 or TRBD2 (6 bases each). With 7 bases removed from V and 3 bases from J, the gap between germline ends came to 12 bases. CDR1 and CDR2 (germline): LNHDA, SQIVND (reference sequence). CDR3 length: 14 residues. The DNA of the CDR3 is TGTGCCAGTATAGGGGGACTTTACACCGGGGAGCTGTTTTTT. Translating it yields CASIGGLYTGELFF.

V is TRBV6-6 and J is TRBJ2-7; TRBD2 is a possible D gene (6 bases). CDR3 length: 16 residues. Trimming left V 6 bases short and J 0 bases short, with 18 bases between. Germline-derived CDR1 and CDR2 are MNHNY and SVGAGI (reference sequence). This CDR3 reads CASSVRRGAISYEQYF. The CDR3 DNA sequence: TGTGCCAGCAGCGTCCGACGCGGGGCCATCTCCTACGAGCAGTACTTC.

The chain carries TRBV4-2 and TRBJ2-7, with 9 bases aligning to TRBD1. The CDR3 spans 15 residues. With V trimmed by 2 bases and J by 5 bases, 7 bases remained unmatched. Germline assignment: CDR1 LGHNA and CDR2 YNFKEQ. This CDR3 is CASSQKGDRVHEQYF. The CDR3 coding sequence is TGTGCCAGCAGCCAAAAGGGGGACAGGGTACACGAGCAGTACTTC.

The chain couples TRBV28 to TRBJ2-1; 8 bases agree with TRBD2. Germline loops: CDR1 MDHEN, CDR2 SYDVKM. The V gene end was trimmed by 8 bases and the J gene end by 1 base; junction bases not matched to a gene: 10. The CDR3 is 16 amino acids. The CDR3 here is CASPPEGTRSYNEQFF. In DNA form, the CDR3 reads TGTGCCAGCCCTCCGGAGGGGACTAGGTCCTACAATGAGCAGTTCTTC.

This clone was counted a few times. V gene TRBV7-6 combines with J gene TRBJ1-3; D gene unclear. CDR1 SGHVS and CDR2 FNYEAQ come from the germline V gene. This CDR3 comprises 16 residues. V was clipped by 4 bases and J by 3 bases, with 16 bases between them. The CDR3 here is CASSSPDLARGNTIYF. The CDR3 DNA follows: TGTGCCAGCAGCTCCCCGGACCTTGCGCGTGGAAACACCATATATTTT.

The V call is TRBV7-2, the J call TRBJ2-1, with 11 bases that match TRBD2. V lost 1 base to trimming and J lost 7 bases; unmatched junction nucleotides: 12. The CDR3 totals 18 residues. The germline gives CDR1 SGHTA, CDR2 FQGNSA. CDR3 DNA: TGTGCCAGCAGCTTAGGGGGCCCCGGGACTAGCGGAATAAATGAGCAGTTCTTC. This encodes CASSLGGPGTSGINEQFF.

The chain joins TRBV30 to TRBJ2-7; possibly TRBD1 for D (5 bases). This CDR3 has 13 amino acids. V lost 5 bases and J 2 bases, leaving 13 bases between the germline ends. The germline V gene has CDR1 GTSNPN and CDR2 SVGIG (reference sequence). The CDR3 DNA follows: TGTGCCTGGGGTTGGGGCAGTACCTACGAGCAGTACTTC. Its protein is CAWGWGSTYEQYF.

V usage is TRBV28 and J usage is TRBJ2-3; 7 bases line up with TRBD1. Trimming at V came to 3 bases and at J to 2 bases, leaving 8 bases not matched to a gene. Germline CDR1 MDHEN, CDR2 SYDVKM. The CDR3 extends over 16 amino acids. The CDR3 DNA follows: TGTGCCAGCAGTTTGGCCGGGACAGACTACACAGATACGCAGTATTTT. Encoded protein: CASSLAGTDYTDTQYF.

The J gene is TRBJ2-5, the V gene TRBV10-3, with D perhaps matching TRBD1 (6 bases). From germline, CDR1 is ENHRY and CDR2 SYGVKD. This CDR3 comprises 14 residues. The V and J ends lost 0 bases and 5 bases respectively, with 10 bases between them. This chain's CDR3 is CAISESWQGETQYF. The CDR3 DNA sequence: TGTGCCATCAGTGAGTCGTGGCAGGGGGAGACCCAGTACTTC.

The DNA for the CDR3 is TGCGCCAGCAGCATCGGGACAGACGGTGAAGCTTTCTTT. It specifies CASSIGTDGEAFF. J is TRBJ1-1 and V is TRBV5-1, with 7 bases identical to TRBD1. CDR1 is SGHRS and CDR2 is YFSETQ in the germline V gene. J lost 7 bases, V lost 4 bases, and 7 bases had no gene match. The CDR3 is 13 amino acids.

This clone was detected only once. This sequence joins TRBV4-2 and TRBJ1-1, with D maybe TRBD1 (5 bases). The V end was cut by 3 bases, the J end by 1 base, with 9 bases between. The CDR3 spans 14 residues. CDR1 and CDR2 from the germline V gene are LGHNA and YNFKEQ. CDR3 protein: CASSHGGGNTEAFF. CDR3 coding DNA: TGTGCCAGCAGCCACGGGGGAGGGAACACTGAAGCTTTCTTT.

This chain joins TRBV20-1 and TRBJ2-3, with D hard to call. V was clipped by 3 bases and J by 4 bases, with 5 bases between them. CDR3 length equals 11 residues. Germline V gives CDR1 DFQATT, CDR2 SNEGSKA (reference sequence). The CDR3 DNA follows: TGCAGTGCTAGTGCGGCAGATACGCAGTATTTT. Its protein product is CSASAADTQYF.